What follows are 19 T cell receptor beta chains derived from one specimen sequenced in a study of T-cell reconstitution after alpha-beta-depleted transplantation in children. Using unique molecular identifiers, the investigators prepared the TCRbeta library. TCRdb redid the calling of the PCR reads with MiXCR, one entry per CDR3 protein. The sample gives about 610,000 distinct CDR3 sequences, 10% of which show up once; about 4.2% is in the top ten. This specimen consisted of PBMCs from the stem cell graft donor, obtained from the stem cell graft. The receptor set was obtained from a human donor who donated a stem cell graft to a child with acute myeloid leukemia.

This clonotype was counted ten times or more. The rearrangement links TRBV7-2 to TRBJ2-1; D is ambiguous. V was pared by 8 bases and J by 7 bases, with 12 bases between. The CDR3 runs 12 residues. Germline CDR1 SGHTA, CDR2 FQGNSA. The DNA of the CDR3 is TGTGCCAGCGCTCCTGAACGGAATGAGCAGTTCTTC. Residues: CASAPERNEQFF.

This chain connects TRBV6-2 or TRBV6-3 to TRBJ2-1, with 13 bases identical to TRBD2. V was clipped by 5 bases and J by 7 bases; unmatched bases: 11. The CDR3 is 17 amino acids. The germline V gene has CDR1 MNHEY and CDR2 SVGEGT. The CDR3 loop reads CASSPGTSGIVGNEQFF. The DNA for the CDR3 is TGTGCCAGCAGTCCGGGGACTAGCGGGATTGTTGGGAATGAGCAGTTCTTC.

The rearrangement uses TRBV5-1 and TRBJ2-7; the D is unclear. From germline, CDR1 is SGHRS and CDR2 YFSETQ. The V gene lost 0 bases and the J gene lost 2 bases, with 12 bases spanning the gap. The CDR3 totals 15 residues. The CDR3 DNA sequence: TGCGCCAGCAGCTTGGGTATCGGATTGACCTACGAGCAGTACTTC. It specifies CASSLGIGLTYEQYF.

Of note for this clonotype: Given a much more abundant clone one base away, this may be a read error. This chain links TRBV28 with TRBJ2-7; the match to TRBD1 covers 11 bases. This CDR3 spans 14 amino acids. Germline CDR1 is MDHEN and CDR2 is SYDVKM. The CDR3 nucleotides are TGTGCCAGTAAACCAGGGACAGGGGGTTACGAGGAGTACTTC. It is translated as CASKPGTGGYEEYF.

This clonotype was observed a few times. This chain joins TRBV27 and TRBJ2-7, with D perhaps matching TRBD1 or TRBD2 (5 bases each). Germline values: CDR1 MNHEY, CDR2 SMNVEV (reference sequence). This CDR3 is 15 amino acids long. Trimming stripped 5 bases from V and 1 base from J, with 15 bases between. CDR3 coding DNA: TGTGCCAGCAGTAACCGGGACCAGGCATCCTACGAGCAGTACTTC. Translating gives CASSNRDQASYEQYF.

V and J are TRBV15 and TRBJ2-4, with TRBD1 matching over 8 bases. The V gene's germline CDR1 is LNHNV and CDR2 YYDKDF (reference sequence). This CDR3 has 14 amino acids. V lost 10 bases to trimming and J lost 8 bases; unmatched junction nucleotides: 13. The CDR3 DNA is TGTGCCAGCAACATCGACAGGGGCGTTGACATTCAGTACTTC. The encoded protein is CASNIDRGVDIQYF.

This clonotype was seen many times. The CDR3, as DNA: TGCAGTGCTAGAGAAAGTCTCGACGCGGAGCAGTTCTTC. This gives the protein CSARESLDAEQFF. The chain carries TRBV20-1 and TRBJ2-1; D not resolved. The length of the CDR3 is 13 residues. CDR1 and CDR2 (germline): DFQATT, SNEGSKA (reference sequence). V was cut by 0 bases and J by 10 bases, with 13 bases left in between.

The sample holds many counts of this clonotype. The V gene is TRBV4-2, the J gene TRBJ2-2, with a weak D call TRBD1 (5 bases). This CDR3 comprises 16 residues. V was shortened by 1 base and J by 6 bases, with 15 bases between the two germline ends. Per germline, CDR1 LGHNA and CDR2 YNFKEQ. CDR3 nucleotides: TGTGCCAGCAGCCAAGTTTCTGCAGGGTACCCCGGGGAGCTGTTTTTT. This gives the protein CASSQVSAGYPGELFF.

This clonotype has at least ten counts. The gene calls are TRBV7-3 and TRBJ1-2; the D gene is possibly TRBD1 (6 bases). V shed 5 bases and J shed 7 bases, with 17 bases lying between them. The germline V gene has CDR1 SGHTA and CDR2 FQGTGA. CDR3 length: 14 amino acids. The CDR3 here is CASSQLAQGSGYTF. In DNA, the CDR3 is TGTGCCAGCAGCCAACTCGCACAGGGATCTGGCTACACCTTC.

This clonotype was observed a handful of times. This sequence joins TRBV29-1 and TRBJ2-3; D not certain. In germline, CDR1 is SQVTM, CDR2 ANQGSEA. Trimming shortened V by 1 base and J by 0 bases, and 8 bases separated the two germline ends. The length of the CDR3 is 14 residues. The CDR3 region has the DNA TGCAGCGTTGAAGTCTGGAAAAGCACAGATACGCAGTATTTT. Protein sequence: CSVEVWKSTDTQYF.

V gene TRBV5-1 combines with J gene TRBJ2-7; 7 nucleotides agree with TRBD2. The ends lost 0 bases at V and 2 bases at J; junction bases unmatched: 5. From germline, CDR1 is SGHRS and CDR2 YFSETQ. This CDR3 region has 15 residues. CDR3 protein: CASSLVGLAAYEQYF. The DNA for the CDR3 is TGCGCCAGCAGCTTGGTGGGGCTAGCGGCCTACGAGCAGTACTTC.

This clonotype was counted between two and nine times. The CDR3 loop is CSVGIEAKNIQYF. In DNA form, the CDR3 reads TGCAGCGTTGGGATAGAAGCCAAAAACATTCAGTACTTC. The V and J genes are TRBV29-1 and TRBJ2-4; D gene unclear. This CDR3 contains 13 residues. Germline V gives CDR1 SQVTM, CDR2 ANQGSEA. V lost 4 bases to trimming and J lost 0 bases, with 7 bases between them.

CDR3 in DNA: TGTGCCAGCAGCTTAACCCATGACAGGTTTAGAGAGACCCAGTACTTC. Its translation is CASSLTHDRFRETQYF. The chain carries TRBV7-8 and TRBJ2-5; perhaps TRBD1 as D (6 bases). Germline CDR1 is SGHVS and CDR2 is FQNEAQ. The V and J ends lost 2 bases and 4 bases respectively, with 17 bases between them. CDR3 length: 16 amino acids.

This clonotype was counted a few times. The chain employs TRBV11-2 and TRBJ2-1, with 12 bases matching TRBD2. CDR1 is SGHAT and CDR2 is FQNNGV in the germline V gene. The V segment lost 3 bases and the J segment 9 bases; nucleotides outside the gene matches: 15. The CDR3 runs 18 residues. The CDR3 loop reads CASSFLTSGGTKGVEQFF. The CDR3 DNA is TGTGCCAGCAGCTTTCTGACTAGCGGGGGTACCAAGGGGGTTGAGCAGTTCTTC.

The CDR3 bases are TGCAGTGCTAGTGACCGGCCTGGCTACGAGCAGTACTTC. It encodes CSASDRPGYEQYF. V is TRBV20-1 and J is TRBJ2-7, with D hard to call. Germline CDR1 reads DFQATT; CDR2 reads SNEGSKA (reference sequence). V was clipped by 3 bases and J by 3 bases, with 12 bases between them. The CDR3 extends over 13 amino acids.

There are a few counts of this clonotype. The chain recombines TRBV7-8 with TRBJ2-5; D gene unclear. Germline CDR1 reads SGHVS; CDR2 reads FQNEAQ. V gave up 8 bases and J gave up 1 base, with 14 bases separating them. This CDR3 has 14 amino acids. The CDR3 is CASVAASGQETQYF. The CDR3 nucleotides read TGTGCCAGCGTTGCAGCGTCGGGCCAAGAGACCCAGTACTTC. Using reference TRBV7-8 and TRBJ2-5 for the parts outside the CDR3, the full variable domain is GAGVSQSPRYKVAKRGQDVALRCDPISGHVSLFWYQQALGQGPEFLTYFQNEAQLDKSGLPSDRFFAERPEGSVSTLKIQRTQQEDSAVYLCASVAASGQETQYFGPGTRLLVL.

CDR3 loop: CAISESTGGPGSRTDTQYF. As DNA, the CDR3 is TGTGCCATCAGTGAGTCGACGGGCGGGCCCGGTAGCCGCACAGATACGCAGTATTTT. The chain combines TRBV10-3 with TRBJ2-3; TRBD2 might be the D (5 bases). This CDR3 is built from 19 residues. CDR1 ENHRY and CDR2 SYGVKD come from the germline V gene. V lost 0 bases, J lost 1 base, and 20 bases lay in between.

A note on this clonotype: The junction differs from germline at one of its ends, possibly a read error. The CDR3 region is CCARGGWEGTSTDTQYF. The CDR3 DNA sequence: TGCTGTGCTAGAGGGGGGTGGGAGGGCACCTCCACAGATACGCAGTATTTT. V gene TRBV20-1 combines with J gene TRBJ2-3; a weak D match, TRBD2 (7 bases). The V gene's germline CDR1 is DFQATT and CDR2 SNEGSKA (reference sequence). The CDR3 has 17 residues.

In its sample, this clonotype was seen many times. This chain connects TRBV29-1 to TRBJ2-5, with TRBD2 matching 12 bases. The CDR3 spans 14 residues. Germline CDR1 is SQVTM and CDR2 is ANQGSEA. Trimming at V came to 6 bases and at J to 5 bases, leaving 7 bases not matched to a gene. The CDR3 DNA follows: TGCAGCGTCCTAGCGGGAGGGCTCAGGGAGACCCAGTACTTC. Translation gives CSVLAGGLRETQYF.